The clone carrying this T cell receptor beta chain was counted many times. V lost 5 bases to trimming and J lost 0 bases, with 9 bases between them. CDR1 is SGDLS, CDR2 YYNGEE, per germline. This CDR3 contains 14 residues. This sample stems from a study of T-cell memory formation after mild COVID-19. TCRdb reanalysed the 5' RACE reads using MiXCR and keeps one entry per CDR3 protein. The data contain approximately 300,000 distinct CDR3 sequences, 15% to 20% of them singletons. The material sequenced was PBMCs or a T cell subset sorted from them (not recorded which). V and J are TRBV9 and TRBJ2-1; unclear D gene. This receptor was obtained from a man aged 18 to 29 who had mild COVID-19 (a few samples of this study predate the infection). Cell type and time point are not known. CDR3 sequence: CASRPLSSYNEQFF. The CDR3 region has the DNA TGTGCCAGCAGACCCCTGAGCTCCTACAATGAGCAGTTCTTC.